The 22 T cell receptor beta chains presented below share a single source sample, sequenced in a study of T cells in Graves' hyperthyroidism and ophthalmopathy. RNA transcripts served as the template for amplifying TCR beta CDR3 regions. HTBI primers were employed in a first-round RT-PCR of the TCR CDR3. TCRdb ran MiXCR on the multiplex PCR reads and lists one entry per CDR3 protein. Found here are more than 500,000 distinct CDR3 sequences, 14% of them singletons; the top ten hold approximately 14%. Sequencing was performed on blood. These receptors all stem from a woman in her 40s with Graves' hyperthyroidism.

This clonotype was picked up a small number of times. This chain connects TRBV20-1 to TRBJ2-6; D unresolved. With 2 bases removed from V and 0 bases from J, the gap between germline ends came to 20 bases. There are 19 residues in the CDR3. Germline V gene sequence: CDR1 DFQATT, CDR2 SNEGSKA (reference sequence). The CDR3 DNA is TGCAGTGCTAGATCGGAGCTATCCGACCCGATCTCTGGGGCCAACGTCCTGACTTTC. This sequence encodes CSARSELSDPISGANVLTF.

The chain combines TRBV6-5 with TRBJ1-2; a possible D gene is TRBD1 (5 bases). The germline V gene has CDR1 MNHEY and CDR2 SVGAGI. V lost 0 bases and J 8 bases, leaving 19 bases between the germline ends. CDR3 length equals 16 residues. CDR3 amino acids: CASSYSGQSQAGGYTF. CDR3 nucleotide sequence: TGTGCCAGCAGTTACTCGGGGCAGAGCCAGGCGGGCGGCTACACCTTC.

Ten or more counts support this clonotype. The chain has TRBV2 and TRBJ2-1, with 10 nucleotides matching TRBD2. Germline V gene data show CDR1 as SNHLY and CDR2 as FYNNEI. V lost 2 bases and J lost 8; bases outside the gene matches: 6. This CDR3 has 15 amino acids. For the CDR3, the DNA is TGTGCCAGCAGTGAACGGACTAGCGGAGGCGATGAGCAGTTCTTC. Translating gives CASSERTSGGDEQFF. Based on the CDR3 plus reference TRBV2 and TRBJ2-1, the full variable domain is EPEVTQTPSHQVTQMGQEVILRCVPISNHLYFYWYRQILGQKVEFLVSFYNNEISEKSEIFDDQFSVERPDGSNFTLKIRSTKLEDSAMYFCASSERTSGGDEQFFGPGTRLTVL.

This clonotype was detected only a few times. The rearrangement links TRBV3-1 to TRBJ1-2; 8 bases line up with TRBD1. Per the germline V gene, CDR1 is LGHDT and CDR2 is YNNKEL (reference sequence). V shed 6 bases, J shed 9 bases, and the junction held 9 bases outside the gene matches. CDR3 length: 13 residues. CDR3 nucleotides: TGTGCCAGCAGTTCGACAGGGGATACGAGCTACACCTTC. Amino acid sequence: CASSSTGDTSYTF.

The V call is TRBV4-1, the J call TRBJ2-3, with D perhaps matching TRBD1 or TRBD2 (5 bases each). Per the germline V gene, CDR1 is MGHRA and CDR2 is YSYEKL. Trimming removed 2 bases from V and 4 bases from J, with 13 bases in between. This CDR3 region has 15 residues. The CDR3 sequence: CASSQRDHSADTQYF. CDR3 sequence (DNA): TGCGCCAGCAGCCAACGGGACCACTCGGCAGATACGCAGTATTTT.

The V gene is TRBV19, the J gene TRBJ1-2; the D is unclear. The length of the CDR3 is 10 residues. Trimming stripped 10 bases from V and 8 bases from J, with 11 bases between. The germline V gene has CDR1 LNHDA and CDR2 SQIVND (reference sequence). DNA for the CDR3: TGTGCCATTTGGGGTGACGGCTACACCTTC. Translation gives CAIWGDGYTF.

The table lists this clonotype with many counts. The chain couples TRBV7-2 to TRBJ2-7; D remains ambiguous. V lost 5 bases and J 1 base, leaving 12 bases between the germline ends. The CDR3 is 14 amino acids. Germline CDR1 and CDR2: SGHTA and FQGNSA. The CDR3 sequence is CASSRRDGSYEQYF. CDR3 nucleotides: TGTGCCAGCAGCCGAAGAGACGGTTCCTACGAGCAGTACTTC.

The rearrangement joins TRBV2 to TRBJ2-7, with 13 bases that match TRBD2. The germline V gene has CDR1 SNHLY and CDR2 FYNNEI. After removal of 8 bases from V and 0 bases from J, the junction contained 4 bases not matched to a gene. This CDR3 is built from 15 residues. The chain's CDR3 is CASLRTSGSSYEQYF. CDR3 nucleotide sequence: TGTGCCAGCTTGAGGACTAGCGGGAGCTCCTACGAGCAGTACTTC.

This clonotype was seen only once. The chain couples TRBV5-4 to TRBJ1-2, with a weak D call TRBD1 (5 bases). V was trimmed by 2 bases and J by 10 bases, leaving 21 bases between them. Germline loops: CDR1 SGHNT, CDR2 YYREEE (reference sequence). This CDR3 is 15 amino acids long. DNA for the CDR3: TGTGCCAGCAGCTTCGGCACGGACAAACCAGGGACCTACACCTTC. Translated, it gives CASSFGTDKPGTYTF. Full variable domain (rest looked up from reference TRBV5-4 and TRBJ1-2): ETGVTQSPTHLIKTRGQQVTLRCSSQSGHNTVSWYQQALGQGPQFIFQYYREEENGRGNFPPRFSGLQFPNYSSELNVNALELDDSALYLCASSFGTDKPGTYTFGSGTRLTVV.

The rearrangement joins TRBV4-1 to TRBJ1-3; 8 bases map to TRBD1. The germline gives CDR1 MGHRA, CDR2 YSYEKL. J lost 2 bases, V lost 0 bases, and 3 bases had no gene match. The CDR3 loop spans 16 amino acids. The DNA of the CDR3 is TGCGCCAGCAGCCAAGACAAGACAGGGGCTGGAAACACCATATATTTT. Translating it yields CASSQDKTGAGNTIYF.

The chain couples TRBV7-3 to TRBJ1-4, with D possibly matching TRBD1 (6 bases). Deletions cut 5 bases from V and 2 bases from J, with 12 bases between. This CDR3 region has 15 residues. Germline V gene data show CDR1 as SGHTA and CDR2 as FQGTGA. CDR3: CASSPTGSTNEKLFF. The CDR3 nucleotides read TGTGCCAGCAGCCCTACAGGGAGTACTAATGAAAAACTGTTTTTT.

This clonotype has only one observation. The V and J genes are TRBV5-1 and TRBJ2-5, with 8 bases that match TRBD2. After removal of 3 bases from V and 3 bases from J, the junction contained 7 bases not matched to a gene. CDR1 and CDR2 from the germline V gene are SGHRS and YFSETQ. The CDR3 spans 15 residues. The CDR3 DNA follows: TGCGCCAGCAGCTCTTATAGCGGGACCAAAGAGACCCAGTACTTC. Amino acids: CASSSYSGTKETQYF.

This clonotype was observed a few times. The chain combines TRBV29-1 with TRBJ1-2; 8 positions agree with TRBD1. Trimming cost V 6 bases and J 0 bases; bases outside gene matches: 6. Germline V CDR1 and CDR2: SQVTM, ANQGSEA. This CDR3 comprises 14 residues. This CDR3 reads CSVPGTGTNYGYTF. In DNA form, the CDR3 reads TGCAGCGTGCCCGGGACAGGTACTAACTATGGCTACACCTTC.

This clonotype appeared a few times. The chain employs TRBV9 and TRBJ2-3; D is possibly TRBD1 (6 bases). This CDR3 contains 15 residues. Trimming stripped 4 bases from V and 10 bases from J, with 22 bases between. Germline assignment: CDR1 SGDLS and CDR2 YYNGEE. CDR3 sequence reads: CASSPQSTGSGAQYF. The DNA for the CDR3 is TGTGCCAGCAGCCCACAATCTACAGGGTCGGGCGCGCAGTATTTT.

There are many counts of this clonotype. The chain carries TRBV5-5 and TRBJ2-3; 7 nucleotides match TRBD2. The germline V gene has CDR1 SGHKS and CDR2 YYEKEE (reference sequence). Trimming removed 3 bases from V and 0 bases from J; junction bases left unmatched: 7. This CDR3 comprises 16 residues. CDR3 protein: CASSSKSGTSTDTQYF. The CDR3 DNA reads TGTGCCAGCAGCTCTAAAAGCGGGACCAGCACAGATACGCAGTATTTT.

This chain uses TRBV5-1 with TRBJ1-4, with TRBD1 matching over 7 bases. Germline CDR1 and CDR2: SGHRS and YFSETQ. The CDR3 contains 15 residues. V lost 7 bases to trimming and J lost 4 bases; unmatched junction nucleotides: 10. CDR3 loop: CASSTGAGGNEKLFF. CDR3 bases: TGCGCCAGCTCCACAGGGGCCGGGGGTAATGAAAAACTGTTTTTT.

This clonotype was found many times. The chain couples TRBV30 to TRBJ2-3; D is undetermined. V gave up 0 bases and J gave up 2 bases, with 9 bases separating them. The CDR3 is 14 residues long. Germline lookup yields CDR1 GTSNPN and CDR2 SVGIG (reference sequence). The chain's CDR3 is CAWSVLSYTDTQYF. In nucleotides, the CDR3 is TGTGCCTGGAGTGTACTATCTTACACAGATACGCAGTATTTT.

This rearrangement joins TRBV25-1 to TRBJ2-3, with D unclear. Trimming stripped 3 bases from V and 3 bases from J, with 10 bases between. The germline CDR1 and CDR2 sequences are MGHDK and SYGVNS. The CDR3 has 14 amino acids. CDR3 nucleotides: TGTGCCAGCAGTGATGGGTTTGGGACAGATACGCAGTATTTT. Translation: CASSDGFGTDTQYF.

The CDR3 loop reads CASRPNPSTEKNIQYF. DNA for the CDR3: TGCGCCAGCAGGCCAAATCCATCGACAGAGAAAAACATTCAGTACTTC. V and J are TRBV5-1 and TRBJ2-4, with D perhaps TRBD1 (5 bases). The V gene's germline CDR1 is SGHRS and CDR2 YFSETQ. This CDR3 has 16 amino acids. V lost 5 bases and J lost 4, with 19 bases in between.

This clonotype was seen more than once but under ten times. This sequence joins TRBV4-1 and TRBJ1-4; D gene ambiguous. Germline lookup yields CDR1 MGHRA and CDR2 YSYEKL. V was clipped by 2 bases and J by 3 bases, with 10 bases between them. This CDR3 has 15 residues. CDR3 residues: CASSQYGSANEKLFF. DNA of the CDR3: TGCGCCAGCAGCCAATATGGGTCTGCTAATGAAAAACTGTTTTTT.

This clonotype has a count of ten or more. CDR3 in amino acids: CSARDTGGPPYIQYF. In DNA form, the CDR3 reads TGCAGTGCTAGAGATACCGGGGGTCCGCCATACATTCAGTACTTC. The chain combines TRBV20-1 with TRBJ2-4; perhaps TRBD2 as D (6 bases). With 0 bases removed from V and 8 bases from J, the gap between germline ends came to 17 bases. CDR3 length equals 15 residues. In germline, CDR1 is DFQATT, CDR2 SNEGSKA (reference sequence).

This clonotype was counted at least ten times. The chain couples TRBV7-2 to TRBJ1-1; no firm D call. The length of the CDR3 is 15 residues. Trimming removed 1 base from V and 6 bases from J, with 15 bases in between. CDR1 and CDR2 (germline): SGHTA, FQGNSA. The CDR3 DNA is TGTGCCAGCAGCTTAGGATCGACTGTCTCTCCTGAAGCTTTCTTT. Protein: CASSLGSTVSPEAFF.